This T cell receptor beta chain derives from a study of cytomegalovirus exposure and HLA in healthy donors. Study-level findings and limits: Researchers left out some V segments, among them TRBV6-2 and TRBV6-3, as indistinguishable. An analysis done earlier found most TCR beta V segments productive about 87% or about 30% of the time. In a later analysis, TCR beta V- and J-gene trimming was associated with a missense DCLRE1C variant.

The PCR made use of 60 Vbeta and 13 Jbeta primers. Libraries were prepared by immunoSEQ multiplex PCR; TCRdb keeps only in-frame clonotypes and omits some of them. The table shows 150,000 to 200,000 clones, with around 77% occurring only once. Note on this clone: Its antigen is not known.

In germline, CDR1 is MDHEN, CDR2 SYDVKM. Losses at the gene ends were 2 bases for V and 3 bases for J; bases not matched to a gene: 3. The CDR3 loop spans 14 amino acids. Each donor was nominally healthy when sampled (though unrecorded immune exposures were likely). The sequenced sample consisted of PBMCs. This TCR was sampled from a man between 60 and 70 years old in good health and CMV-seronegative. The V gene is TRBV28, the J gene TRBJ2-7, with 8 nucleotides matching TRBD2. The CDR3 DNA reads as TGTGCCAGCAGTTTACGGCTAGCGGGCTACGAGCAGTACTTC. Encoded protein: CASSLRLAGYEQYF.